Given below is one T cell receptor beta chain in context. This sample stems from a study of blood T cell repertoires in COVID-19. About the study: The study drew acute and convalescent COVID-19 samples from the United States, Italy and Spain.

Measured with immunoSEQ multiplex PCR; TCRdb has only the in-frame clones, and not every one. Of more than 85,000 clones detected, roughly 88% appear once; the ten largest clones hold approximately 7.9%. Germline V gene sequence: CDR1 MDHEN, CDR2 SYDVKM. Trimming removed 7 bases from V and 5 bases from J; junction bases left unmatched: 6. This CDR3 spans 14 amino acids. The J gene is TRBJ2-5, the V gene TRBV28, with 11 bases fitting TRBD2. The TCR was taken from a woman older than 75 with active or convalescent COVID-19. Input material: peripheral blood. For the CDR3, the DNA is TGTGCCAGCAACTTAGCGGGAGGGCCGGAGACCCAGTACTTC. The encoded protein is CASNLAGGPETQYF.